This record covers a single T cell receptor (beta chain). Its antigen is not identified. The entry originates in a study of T cell responses to AZD1222 COVID-19 vaccine. Study background: It was second doses at about 4 or about 12 weeks that were pooled.

The repertoire was sequenced with immunoSEQ multiplex PCR; TCRdb's copy has only in-frame clones and lacks some. The sample holds more than 130,000 clones, 75% to 95% seen once. General study results and limits: Targets within unmutated variant regions were reportedly found for nearly half of spike-specific TCRs. Females made up more of the donors, who were largely white British, and clonal diversity may have come out too low. The study found vaccine-associated CD4 TCRs spanning spike, dominant at 160-218 and 743-854.

This CDR3 has 15 amino acids. The germline V gene has CDR1 SNHLY and CDR2 FYNNEI. V lost 7 bases to trimming and J lost 0 bases, with 15 bases between them. The sequencing used peripheral blood, collected on day 0 of AZD1222 vaccination. The source is an adult in good health. J is TRBJ1-1 and V is TRBV2, with D unclear. The CDR3 protein is CASKAEDLVNTEAFF. Here the CDR3 DNA reads TGTGCCAGCAAGGCTGAGGACTTAGTGAACACTGAAGCTTTCTTT.